The T cell receptor (beta chain) under discussion was sequenced for a study of blood T cells in healthy people across ages. Points from the study as a whole: Researchers report that TCR beta diversity correlated strongly with naive T cell percentage.

Remarks on this clonotype: As yet, its antigen is unknown.

A sample-barcoded 5' primer and a J-beta primer mix were used in a second PCR of about 7 to 12 cycles. TCRdb called the 5' RACE reads again in MiXCR, with one record for every CDR3 protein. The table includes 800,000 to 950,000 distinct CDR3 sequences, 29% detected once. Caucasian, healthy and from Russia, the donors were aged between about 6 and 90. Isolation per sample recovered at least 7 million PBMCs. Extraction of total RNA produced a minimum of 5 micrograms from each sample. CDR1 and CDR2 (germline): SGHTA, FQGNSA. V was shortened by 5 bases and J by 0 bases, with 12 bases between the two germline ends. This CDR3 is built from 15 residues. These sequences were also reported in another study, on T cells of mothers and their children.

The chain has TRBV7-2 and TRBJ2-3; tentatively, D is TRBD2 (6 bases). This sequence was found in a woman between 40 and 55 years old in good health. The sequenced sample was blood. The CDR3 DNA is TGTGCCAGCAGCACGGAGGGTTTCAGCACAGATACGCAGTATTTT. Translating it yields CASSTEGFSTDTQYF.